This T cell receptor beta chain appears in the sequencing data of a study of blood T cell repertoires in COVID-19. V was shortened by 7 bases and J by 4 bases, with 10 bases between the two germline ends. Germline CDR1 MDHEN, CDR2 SYDVKM. The CDR3 covers 12 residues. Here immunoSEQ multiplex PCR was the method, and the copy in TCRdb shows in-frame clones only, minus some. The sample holds around 300,000 clones, around 90% seen once. Source material: peripheral blood. The receptor comes from a woman in her 30s with COVID-19, enrolled during active disease. The chain is built from TRBV28 and TRBJ1-2; possibly TRBD1 for D (6 bases). Here the CDR3 reads CASTLGAYGYTF. The CDR3 DNA reads TGTGCCAGCACGTTGGGGGCCTATGGCTACACCTTC.